The present entry profiles one T cell receptor beta chain with its context. This entry is derived from a study of blood T cell repertoires in COVID-19. Study details: Samples taken during acute and convalescent COVID-19 were collected in the United States, Italy and Spain. The cDNA or gDNA used as material had been derived from T cells, B-cell-depleted T cells, or PBMCs.

In germline, CDR1 is LNHDA, CDR2 SQIVND (reference sequence). The CDR3 sequence is 15 residues long. V was pared by 5 bases and J by 5 bases, with 16 bases between. Recruits, aged about 18 to 100 years, lived in roughly 22 US areas. Under the authors' procedure: Estimated nucleated cell counts came from reference gene primer amplification. The assay was immunoSEQ multiplex PCR, and TCRdb's table has in-frame clones only and misses some. V, J and clone size reflect that table, while D and trimming were determined from the DNA. The repertoire includes over 200,000 clones, about 91% of them detected once, and about 9.3% sits in the top ten.

Sequencing was carried out using PBMCs or T cells enriched from blood (not recorded which). This sequence was found in a man between 18 and 35 years old with acute COVID-19. V gene TRBV19 combines with J gene TRBJ1-5, with D perhaps matching TRBD1 (6 bases). CDR3 residues: CASSSTITGYQPQHF. Written as DNA, the CDR3 is TGTGCCAGTAGTTCTACAATAACAGGGTATCAGCCCCAGCATTTT.